This T cell receptor beta chain was sequenced for a study of blood T cell repertoires in COVID-19. Looking at the study overall: Italy, Spain and the United States were the sources of the convalescent and acute COVID-19 samples. PBMCs, B-cell-depleted T cells, or T cells were the source of the cDNA or gDNA that made up the material.

Trimming took 5 bases from V and 2 from J; bases not matched to a gene: 3. Germline loops: CDR1 LGHNA, CDR2 YNFKEQ. This CDR3 comprises 14 residues. In the original analysis: Counts of nucleated cells, estimated from reference gene primer amplification, were obtained. Sequenced by immunoSEQ multiplex PCR; TCRdb stores in-frame clones only, minus some. V, J and clone size derive from that table, while D and trimming were established from the DNA sequence. Of around 430,000 clones in the sample, roughly 88% were seen once. Enrollment of patients from Seattle took place during active infection, with longitudinal follow-up.

The rearrangement joins TRBV4-2 to TRBJ1-5, with TRBD1 matching 7 bases. Input material: peripheral blood. The sequence was obtained from a woman in her forties or fifties with COVID-19, enrolled during active disease. The CDR3: CASSGTGGNQPQHF. In DNA, the CDR3 is TGTGCCAGCAGCGGAACAGGGGGCAATCAGCCCCAGCATTTT.